This record concerns one TCR beta chain sequence. The target of this receptor is not known. This sample was included in a study of T cells expressing NK-cell markers (dated by TCRdb to between 2020 and 2021). Regarding the study in general: In sorted CD3+CD56+NKG2C+, CD3+CD56+NKG2C- and CD3+CD56-NKG2C+ T-cell subsets from about eight donors, TCR beta-chain repertoires were profiled. Libraries were sequenced as 2 x 150 bp reads on Illumina HiSeq 2000/2500, MiSeq or NextSeq. The study sequenced eight donors, all healthy volunteers chosen at random: three men and five women. Among the eight sequenced donors, seven were HCMV-seropositive and one was HCMV-seronegative.

What the study reported, not specific to this receptor: Those dominant clonotypes were again the most abundant among CD3+CD56-NKG2C+ cells in a few donors, at roughly 28.3-65%. It remained unclear whether the expanded NKG2C-expressing T cell clones were specific for HCMV antigens. For 5 or 6 donors, the dominant CD3+CD56+NKG2C+ clonotypes were among the top 10 CD8+ clonotypes and accounted for 1.0-7.0% of CD8+ T cells.

To determine HCMV serostatus, a commercial ELISA kit was used to detect HCMV-specific IgG in serum. Ficoll density gradient centrifugation was used to isolate peripheral blood mononuclear cells from blood. CDR1 and CDR2 (SGHTA, FQGTGA) derive from the germline V gene. From the cysteine up to the phenylalanine, the CDR3 has a length of 15 residues. Only the protein sequence is given. Instrument on record: Illumina HiSeq 2000. 5'RACE template switching, by which a universal primer site and unique molecular identifiers were added, was used to make TCR beta cDNA libraries. Priming for cDNA synthesis came from the TCR beta constant segment, and two successive PCR amplification steps followed. On the authors' methods: MIGEC was used to demultiplex reads and group reads by UMI, and MiTCR was used to assemble and quantify clonotypes. Only TCR cDNA sequences supported by at least two reads were kept to exclude erroneous sequences. Downstream repertoire analysis used the tcR package, and clonotypes were matched across fractions by CDR3 nucleotide sequence plus V segment. VDJmatch was used to annotate antigen specificity against VDJdb, with one amino acid substitution in CDR3 permitted. TCRdb reprocessed the raw reads; every CDR3 protein sequence is a single record, and DNA is not supplied. TCRdb's processing, not the authors', yielded these V and J calls. The sample has about 260,000 distinct CDR3 sequences on record. More than 3.5% of the sample belongs to the ten largest clones.

The sequence was obtained from a woman aged 18 to 69 in good health. Recombination joined TRBV7-3 with TRBJ2-2; as DNA is missing, the TRBD2 call by TCRdb cannot be tested. The sample consisted of blood T cells: a sorted CD56 or NKG2C T cell subset, CD4+ or CD8+ T cells, or bulk PBMC T cells (not recorded which). The CDR3 protein: CASSLTRTPTGELFF.